This T cell receptor (beta chain) derives from a study of CD8+ T cells in alopecia areata. Regarding the study as a whole: Tofacitinib significantly reduced both scalp clonality and expanded CD8+ clones among the top 100.

RNA extraction was followed by reverse transcription into cDNA, which acted as the sequencing template. Clones were read by immunoSEQ multiplex PCR, and TCRdb kept only the in-frame ones, dropping some. There are 100,000 to 150,000 clones in the sample; over 60% occur only once, and 4.5% to 6% lies in the top ten. Treatment reported: oral pan-JAK inhibitor, 5-10 mg twice daily. The sample holds a few counts of this clone. The antigen is undetermined. CDR1 and CDR2 (germline): SQVTM, ANQGSEA. V lost 6 bases and J lost 1; bases outside the gene matches: 13. The CDR3 is 17 amino acids. This chain uses TRBV29-1 with TRBJ2-5, with 11 nucleotides matching TRBD2. This sample comprised CD4+ T cells sorted from blood, obtained at week 4, from a patient treated with tofacitinib. The sequence derives from a human donor with alopecia areata. The DNA of the CDR3 is TGCAGCGTGAGGACTAGCGGGCCTAGTGATCGCCAAGAGACCCAGTACTTC. Translating it yields CSVRTSGPSDRQETQYF.